The 2 T cell receptor beta chains below come from one sample, sequenced in a study of blood T cell repertoires in COVID-19. The data were produced by immunoSEQ multiplex PCR, yet TCRdb's version contains in-frame clones alone and is incomplete. This sample yields over 100,000 clones, of which 85% to 90% are seen a single time; around 4.5% belongs to the top ten. Material: peripheral blood. The origin of the receptors is a man aged 55 to 69 with COVID-19, enrolled during active disease.

The J gene is TRBJ1-6, the V gene TRBV6-2 or TRBV6-3; TRBD1 agrees at 7 bases. The CDR3 totals 15 residues. V dropped 5 bases and J dropped 9; count of bases not matched to a gene: 10. The germline gives CDR1 MNHEY, CDR2 SVGEGT. CDR3 coding DNA: TGTGCCAGCAGTAAGGGGACAGACCTTTTTTCACCCCTCCACTTT. Protein: CASSKGTDLFSPLHF.

The CDR3 region has the DNA TGTGCCAGCAGCTTCCTGGACAGGGCGACTGAAGCTTTCTTT. This encodes CASSFLDRATEAFF. V and J are TRBV11-2 and TRBJ1-1; TRBD1 agrees at 8 bases. Germline V gene data show CDR1 as SGHAT and CDR2 as FQNNGV. The junction had 5 bases not matched to a gene; V was cut back by 3 bases and J by 5 bases. CDR3 size: 14 residues.